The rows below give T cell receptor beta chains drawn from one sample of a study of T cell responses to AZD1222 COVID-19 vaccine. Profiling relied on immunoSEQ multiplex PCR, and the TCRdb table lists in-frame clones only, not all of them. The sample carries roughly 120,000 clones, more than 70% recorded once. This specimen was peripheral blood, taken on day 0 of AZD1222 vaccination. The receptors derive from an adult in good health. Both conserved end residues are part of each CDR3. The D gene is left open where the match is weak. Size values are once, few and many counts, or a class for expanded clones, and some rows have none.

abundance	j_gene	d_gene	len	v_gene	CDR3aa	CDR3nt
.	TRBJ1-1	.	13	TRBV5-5	CASSLAVNTEAFF	TGTGCCAGCAGCTTGGCCGTGAACACTGAAGCTTTCTTT
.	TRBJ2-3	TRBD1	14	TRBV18	CASSPPTGPDTQYF	TGTGCCAGCTCACCACCGACAGGGCCCGATACGCAGTATTTT
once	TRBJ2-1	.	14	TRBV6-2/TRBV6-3	CASSPGHSVVEQFF	TGTGCCAGCAGTCCCGGGCATTCCGTGGTTGAGCAGTTCTTC
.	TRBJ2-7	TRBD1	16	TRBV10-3	CAISESGDRTDYEQYF	TGTGCCATCAGTGAGTCAGGGGACAGGACTGACTACGAGCAGTACTTC
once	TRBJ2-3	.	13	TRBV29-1	CSVGDISTDTQYF	TGCAGCGTTGGGGACATAAGCACAGATACGCAGTATTTT
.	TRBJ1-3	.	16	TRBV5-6	CASSLATQSSGNTIYF	TGTGCCAGCAGCTTGGCCACTCAAAGCTCTGGAAACACCATATATTTT
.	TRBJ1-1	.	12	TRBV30	CAWEAGGTEAFF	TGTGCCTGGGAGGCGGGGGGCACTGAAGCTTTCTTT
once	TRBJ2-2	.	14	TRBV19	CASSIGVITGELFF	TGTGCCAGTAGTATAGGAGTCATCACCGGGGAGCTGTTTTTT
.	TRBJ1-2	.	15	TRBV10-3	CAISESRTANYGYTF	TGTGCCATCAGTGAGTCGAGGACGGCGAACTATGGCTACACCTTC
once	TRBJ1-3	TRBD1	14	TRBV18	CASADDRVGNTIYF	TGTGCCAGCGCAGACGACAGGGTCGGAAACACCATATATTTT
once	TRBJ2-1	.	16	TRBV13	CASSLGRGDTYNEQFF	TGTGCCAGCAGCTTAGGCAGAGGGGATACGTACAATGAGCAGTTCTTC
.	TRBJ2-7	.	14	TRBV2	CASSEARGHLGQYF	TGTGCCAGCAGTGAAGCCCGGGGGCACCTAGGGCAGTACTTC
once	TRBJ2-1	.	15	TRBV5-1	CASSKGRVDYNEQFF	TGCGCCAGCAGCAAGGGCAGGGTAGATTACAATGAGCAGTTCTTC
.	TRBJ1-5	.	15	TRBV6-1	CASSEISQGIQPQHF	TGTGCCAGCAGTGAAATTTCACAGGGTATTCAGCCCCAGCATTTT
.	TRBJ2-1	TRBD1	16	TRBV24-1	CATSDLQGASYNEQFF	TGTGCCACCAGTGATTTGCAGGGGGCCTCCTACAATGAGCAGTTCTTC
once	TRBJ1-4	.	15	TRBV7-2	CASSLALSAYEKLFF	TGTGCCAGCAGCTTAGCGCTAAGCGCCTACGAAAAACTGTTTTTT
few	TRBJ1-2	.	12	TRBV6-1	CASSEVPNGYTF	TGTGCCAGCAGTGAAGTCCCGAATGGCTACACCTTC
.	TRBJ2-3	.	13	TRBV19	CASSIGVADTQYF	TGTGCCAGTAGTATCGGGGTCGCAGATACGCAGTATTTT
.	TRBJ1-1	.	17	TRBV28	CASSFLPFAAERTEAFF	TGTGCCAGCAGTTTTCTCCCCTTTGCGGCGGAACGCACTGAAGCTTTCTTT
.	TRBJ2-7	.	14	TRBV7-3	CASSLKSGGYEQYF	TGTGCCAGCAGCTTAAAGTCCGGCGGCTACGAGCAGTACTTC
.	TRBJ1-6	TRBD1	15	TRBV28	CASRGPGQGNSPLHF	TGTGCCAGCAGGGGACCGGGACAGGGGAATTCACCCCTCCACTTT
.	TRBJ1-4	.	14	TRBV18	CASSPRGANEKLFF	TGTGCCAGCTCACCAAGAGGGGCTAATGAAAAACTGTTTTTT
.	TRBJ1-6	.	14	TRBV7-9	CASSSTTIHSPLHF	TGTGCCAGCAGCTCCACGACAATACATTCACCCCTCCACTTT
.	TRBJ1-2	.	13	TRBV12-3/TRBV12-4	CASSLGGWPGYTF	TGTGCCAGCAGTTTAGGCGGGTGGCCTGGCTACACCTTC
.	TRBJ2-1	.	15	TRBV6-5	CASSSRGDLINEQFF	TGTGCCAGCAGTTCAAGAGGGGACTTGATCAATGAGCAGTTCTTC
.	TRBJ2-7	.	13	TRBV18	CASSSEVDYEQYF	TGTGCCAGCTCATCTGAGGTAGACTACGAGCAGTACTTC
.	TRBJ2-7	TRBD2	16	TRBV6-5	CASSYFPASGRYEQYF	TGTGCCAGCAGTTATTTCCCGGCTAGCGGGAGATACGAGCAGTACTTC
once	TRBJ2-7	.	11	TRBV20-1	CSAREEYEQYF	TGCAGTGCTAGGGAAGAATACGAGCAGTACTTC